The text below deals with one T cell receptor beta chain. The target antigen is unknown. Germline CDR1 MNHEY, CDR2 SVGAGI. The CDR3 contains 15 residues. Trimming shortened V by 0 bases and J by 2 bases, and 10 bases separated the two germline ends. From the PCR reads, TCRdb called clonotypes with MiXCR, one entry per CDR3 protein. The sample carries some 18,000 distinct CDR3 sequences, just over 60% recorded once. This specimen belongs to a study of vaccination and CD4 T cells after COVID-19. Study-wide background: With a range of 35 to 161, the median interval from diagnosis to drawing post-COVID samples was around 100 days. Regarding the study as a whole: SARS-CoV-2-reactive clonotypes showed a nonsignificant median rise from roughly 21 to 40.

The receptor was isolated from a human donor who had recovered from COVID-19. J is TRBJ1-1 and V is TRBV6-5, with D possibly being TRBD1 (5 bases). The sequences come from CD4+ T cells from blood, collected after SARS-CoV-2 vaccination. DNA for the CDR3: TGTGCCAGCAGTTACTCGAGGCAGGGCAACACTGAAGCTTTCTTT. As protein: CASSYSRQGNTEAFF.